The clone carrying this T cell receptor beta chain was detected a few times. Antigen unknown. The data derive from a study of CD8 T cells in ankylosing spondylitis. General study points: Apparently characteristic of ankylosing spondylitis blood was a TCR beta motif (eight highly homologous variants).

The V gene's germline CDR1 is MDHEN and CDR2 SYDVKM. The CDR3 covers 14 residues. The V segment lost 5 bases and the J segment 1 base; nucleotides outside the gene matches: 4. MiXCR, applied by TCRdb to the 5' RACE reads, yields one record per CDR3 protein. The repertoire includes 100,000 to 150,000 distinct CDR3 sequences, about a sixth of them detected once, and approximately 30% sits in the top ten. This chain joins TRBV28 and TRBJ1-1, with 7 bases lining up with TRBD1. Input material: blood, either unsorted or a sorted T cell fraction (not recorded which). The source is a male donor with ankylosing spondylitis. DNA of the CDR3: TGTGCCAGCAGTACAGGGGATGGGAACACTGAAGCTTTCTTT. It codes for CASSTGDGNTEAFF.